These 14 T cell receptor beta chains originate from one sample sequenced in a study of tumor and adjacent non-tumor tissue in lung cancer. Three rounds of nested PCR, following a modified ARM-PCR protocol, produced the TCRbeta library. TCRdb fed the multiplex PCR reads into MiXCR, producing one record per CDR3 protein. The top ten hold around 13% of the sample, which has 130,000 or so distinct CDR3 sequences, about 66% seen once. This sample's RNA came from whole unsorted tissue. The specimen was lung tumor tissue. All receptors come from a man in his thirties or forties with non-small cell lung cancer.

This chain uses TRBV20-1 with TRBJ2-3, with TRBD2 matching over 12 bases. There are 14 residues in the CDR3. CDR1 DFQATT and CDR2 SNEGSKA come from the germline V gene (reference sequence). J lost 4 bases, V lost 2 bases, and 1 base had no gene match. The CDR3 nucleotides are TGCAGTGCTAGACTAGCGGGAGGGGCAGATACGCAGTATTTT. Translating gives CSARLAGGADTQYF.

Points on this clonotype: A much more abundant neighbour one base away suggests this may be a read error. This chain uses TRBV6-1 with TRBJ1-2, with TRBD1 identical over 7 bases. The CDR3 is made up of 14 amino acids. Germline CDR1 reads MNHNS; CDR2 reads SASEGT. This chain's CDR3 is CVSRVETGSGGYTF. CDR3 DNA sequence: TGTGTCAGCAGGGTAGAGACAGGGTCAGGCGGCTACACCTTC.

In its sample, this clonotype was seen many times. CDR3 bases: TGTGCCAGCAGCGACGGGTCCTCGTCGGGGGGTGAAAAACTGTTTTTT. It codes for CASSDGSSSGGEKLFF. The chain employs TRBV5-4 and TRBJ1-4; D might be TRBD1 (5 bases). Trimming shortened V by 4 bases and J by 7 bases, and 20 bases separated the two germline ends. The CDR3 sequence is 16 residues long. Germline CDR1 reads SGHNT; CDR2 reads YYREEE (reference sequence). Filled out from reference TRBV5-4 and TRBJ1-4, the complete variable domain reads ETGVTQSPTHLIKTRGQQVTLRCSSQSGHNTVSWYQQALGQGPQFIFQYYREEENGRGNFPPRFSGLQFPNYSSELNVNALELDDSALYLCASSDGSSSGGEKLFFGSGTQLSVL.

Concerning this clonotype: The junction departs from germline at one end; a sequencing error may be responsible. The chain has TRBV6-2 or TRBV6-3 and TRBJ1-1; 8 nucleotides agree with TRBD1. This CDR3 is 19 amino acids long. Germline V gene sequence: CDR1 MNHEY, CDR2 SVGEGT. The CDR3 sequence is CTSSFNPGQAFSQGTEAFF. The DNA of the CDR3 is TGTACCAGCAGTTTCAACCCGGGACAGGCGTTTAGCCAGGGCACTGAAGCTTTCTTT.

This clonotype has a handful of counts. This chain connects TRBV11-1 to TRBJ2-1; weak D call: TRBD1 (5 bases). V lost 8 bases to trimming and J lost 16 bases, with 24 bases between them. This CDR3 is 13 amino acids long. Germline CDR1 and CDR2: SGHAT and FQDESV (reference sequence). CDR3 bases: TGTGCCAGCCGACAGACAGCCCCCAATGGGCAATTCTTC. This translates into CASRQTAPNGQFF.

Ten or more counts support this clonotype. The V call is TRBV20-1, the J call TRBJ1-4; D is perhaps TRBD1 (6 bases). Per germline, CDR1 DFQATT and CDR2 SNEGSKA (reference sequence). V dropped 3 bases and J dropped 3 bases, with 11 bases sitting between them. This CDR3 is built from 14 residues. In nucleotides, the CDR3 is TGCAGTGCTAGCAAAGGACAGTCTAATGAAAAACTGTTTTTT. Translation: CSASKGQSNEKLFF.

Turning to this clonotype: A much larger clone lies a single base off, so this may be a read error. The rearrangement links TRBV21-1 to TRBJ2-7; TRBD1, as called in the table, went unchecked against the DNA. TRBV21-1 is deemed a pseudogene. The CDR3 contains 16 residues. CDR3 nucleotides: TGTGCCAGCAGCGCCAAAGAGACAGGGAACTCCTACGAGCAGTACTTC. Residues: CASSAKETGNSYEQYF.

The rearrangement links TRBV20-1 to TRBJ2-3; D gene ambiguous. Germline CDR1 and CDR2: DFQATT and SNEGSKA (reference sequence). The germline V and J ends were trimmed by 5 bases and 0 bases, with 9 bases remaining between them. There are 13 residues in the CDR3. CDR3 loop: CSAGWPSTDTQYF. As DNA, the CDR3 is TGCAGTGCTGGATGGCCTAGCACAGATACGCAGTATTTT.

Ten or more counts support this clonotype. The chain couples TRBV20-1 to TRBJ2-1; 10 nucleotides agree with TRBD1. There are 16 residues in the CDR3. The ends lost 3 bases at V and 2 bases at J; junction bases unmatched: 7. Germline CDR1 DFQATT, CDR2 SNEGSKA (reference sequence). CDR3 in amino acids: CSARDWGQGTYNEQFF. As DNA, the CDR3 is TGCAGTGCTAGGGACTGGGGACAGGGGACCTACAATGAGCAGTTCTTC.

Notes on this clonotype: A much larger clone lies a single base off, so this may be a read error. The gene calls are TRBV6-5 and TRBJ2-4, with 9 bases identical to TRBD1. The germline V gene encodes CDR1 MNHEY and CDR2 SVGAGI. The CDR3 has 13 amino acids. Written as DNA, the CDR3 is TGTGTCAGCAGTTACAGGACAGGGGACATTCAGTACTTC. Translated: CVSSYRTGDIQYF.

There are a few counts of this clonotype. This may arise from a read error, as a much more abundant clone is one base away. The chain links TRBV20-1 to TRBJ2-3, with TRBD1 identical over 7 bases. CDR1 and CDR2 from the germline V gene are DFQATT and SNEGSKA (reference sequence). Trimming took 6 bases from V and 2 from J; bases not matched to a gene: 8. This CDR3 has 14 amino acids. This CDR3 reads CSAMGQTNTDTQYF. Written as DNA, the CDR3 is TGCAGTGCAATGGGACAGACAAACACAGATACGCAGTATTTT.

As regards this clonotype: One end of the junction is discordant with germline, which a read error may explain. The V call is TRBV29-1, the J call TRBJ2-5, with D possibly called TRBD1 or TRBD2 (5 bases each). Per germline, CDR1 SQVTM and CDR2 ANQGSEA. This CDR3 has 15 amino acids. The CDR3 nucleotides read TGCAGTGTTGAAGGGGACCGAGGGAATGCGGAGACCCAGTACTTC. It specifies CSVEGDRGNAETQYF.

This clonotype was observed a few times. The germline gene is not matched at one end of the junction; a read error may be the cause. For the CDR3, the DNA is TGTGCCAGCAGTCGACGGAACACTGAATCTTTCTTT. Protein product: CASSRRNTESFF. V gene TRBV12-3 or TRBV12-4 combines with J gene TRBJ1-1; D is unresolved. The CDR3 has 12 amino acids.

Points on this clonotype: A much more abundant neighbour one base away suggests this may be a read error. In DNA, the CDR3 is TGTGCTAGTGGTTCCGCAGATGAGGGGTACTATGGCTACACCTTC. Its protein is CASGSADEGYYGYTF. The J gene is TRBJ1-2, the V gene TRBV12-5; D perhaps matches TRBD1 (5 bases). CDR3 length equals 15 residues. Germline V lookup: CDR1 LGHNT, CDR2 FRNRAP. V was pared by 4 bases and J by 3 bases, with 15 bases between.